This T cell receptor beta chain was retrieved from a study of blood T cell repertoires in COVID-19. Study overall: The analysed material was cDNA or gDNA that came from T cells, B-cell-depleted T cells, or PBMCs.

Participant-reported clinical history was the basis for cohort assignment. Within 2 weeks before study entry, exposed participants met a COVID-19 case. This clone was seen a single time. The authors' processing: It was from reference gene primer amplification that nucleated cell counts were estimated. Sequencing was performed with immunoSEQ multiplex PCR; in TCRdb, only in-frame clones are kept and a portion is missing. V, J and clone size are those of that table, while D and trimming were read from the DNA. The profile shows about 430,000 clones, roughly 90% of them singletons. Sequencing was done on a sample of PBMCs or T cells enriched from blood (not recorded which). This TCR came from a woman aged 18-35 years who had been exposed to COVID-19.

The CDR3: CASSESRGGNTQYF. As DNA, the CDR3 is TGTGCCAGCAGTGAAAGCCGGGGGGGAAATACGCAGTATTTT. The V call is TRBV2, the J call TRBJ2-3, with 8 bases lining up with TRBD2. CDR3 length: 14 amino acids. In germline, CDR1 is SNHLY, CDR2 FYNNEI. V shed 2 bases and J 7 bases; nucleotides not matched to a gene: 5.